A single sample is the source of the 9 T cell receptor beta chains below, sequenced in a study of spatial heterogeneity in lung cancer. TCRdb re-called the 5' RACE reads with MiXCR, one entry per CDR3 protein. Of about 14,000 distinct CDR3 sequences in the sample, under 7% were seen once. Sample time point: sample taken at primary tumor resection. Antigens for these TCRs are unknown. Study-level results: For expanded intratumoral alpha and beta TCRs, counts tracked tumor mutation counts.

The specimen comprised lung tumor tissue, sampled at surgery. These receptors were taken from a female donor with early-stage non-small cell lung cancer.

This clonotype was seen many times. The V call is TRBV15, the J call TRBJ2-1; D is unclear. The CDR3 sequence is 12 residues long. The germline gives CDR1 LNHNV, CDR2 YYDKDF (reference sequence). Trimming removed 0 bases at V and 15 bases at J, with 12 bases between. CDR3 DNA: TGTGCCACCAGCAGAGATCACGGTTTAACGTTCTTC. Translation gives CATSRDHGLTFF.

This clonotype was seen repeatedly, ten times or more. This rearrangement joins TRBV27 to TRBJ1-2; 8 nucleotides match TRBD1. Unmatched junction bases numbered 10, after V lost 4 bases and J lost 0 bases. The CDR3 consists of 17 residues. Germline CDR1 reads MNHEY; CDR2 reads SMNVEV (reference sequence). The CDR3, as DNA: TGTGCCAGCAGTTCCCAGGACAGGGCGGGGGCTAACTATGGCTACACCTTC. As protein: CASSSQDRAGANYGYTF.

This clonotype is categorized as medium-sized (0.01 to 0.1%). This chain joins TRBV4-3 and TRBJ2-2, with a possible D match to TRBD1 (6 bases). The CDR3 runs to 15 residues. The V end lost 5 bases, the J end lost 6 bases, and 16 bases lay between the germline ends. Germline values: CDR1 LGHNA, CDR2 YSLEER. CDR3 sequence: CASSETSGVAGELFF. As DNA, the CDR3 is TGCGCCAGCAGCGAGACATCAGGGGTGGCCGGGGAGCTGTTTTTT.

This clonotype was seen ten or more times. V usage is TRBV3-1 and J usage is TRBJ2-1; TRBD2 matches 12 bases. With 4 bases clipped from V and 9 bases from J, the junction kept 4 bases outside the gene matches. From germline, CDR1 is LGHDT and CDR2 YNNKEL (reference sequence). This CDR3 region has 14 residues. The CDR3 here is CASSRGLAGREQFF. In nucleotides, the CDR3 is TGTGCCAGCAGCCGAGGACTAGCGGGGCGTGAGCAGTTCTTC.

This clonotype is medium-sized. The V and J genes are TRBV29-1 and TRBJ2-5; no reliable D call. CDR3 size: 17 residues. In germline, CDR1 is SQVTM, CDR2 ANQGSEA. V dropped 1 base and J dropped 2 bases, with 20 bases sitting between them. CDR3 nucleotide sequence: TGCAGCGTTGAAGGCGGACCTCTGAGCACGATACAAGAGACCCAGTACTTC. As protein: CSVEGGPLSTIQETQYF. Full variable domain (missing parts from reference TRBV29-1 and TRBJ2-5): SAVISQKPSRDICQRGTSLTIQCQVDSQVTMMFWYRQQPGQSLTLIATANQGSEATYESGFVIDKFPISRPNLTFSTLTVSNMSPEDSSIYLCSVEGGPLSTIQETQYFGPGTRLLVL.

At least ten counts were recorded for this clonotype. The chain carries TRBV5-5 and TRBJ2-7, with D unclear. Deletions cut 5 bases from V and 0 bases from J, with 15 bases between. This CDR3 comprises 15 residues. CDR1 is SGHKS, CDR2 YYEKEE, per germline (reference sequence). The CDR3 is CASRDQGLSSYEQYF. DNA of the CDR3: TGTGCCAGCAGAGACCAAGGTTTAAGCTCCTACGAGCAGTACTTC.

This clonotype is medium-sized in the sample. The V call is TRBV28, the J call TRBJ1-2; tentatively, D is TRBD1 (6 bases). CDR1 and CDR2 from the germline V gene are MDHEN and SYDVKM. Deletions cut 6 bases from V and 6 bases from J, with 29 bases between. The CDR3 loop spans 18 amino acids. Here the CDR3 reads CASSLWAQGGTGSDGYTF. CDR3 coding DNA: TGTGCCAGCAGCCTATGGGCACAGGGAGGGACGGGATCAGATGGCTACACCTTC.

This clonotype has ten or more counts. The rearrangement links TRBV7-2 to TRBJ2-3; D is unclear. Looked up from germline, CDR1 is SGHTA and CDR2 is FQGNSA. This CDR3 is built from 12 residues. Trimming removed 4 bases at V and 5 bases at J, with 7 bases between. CDR3 sequence (DNA): TGTGCCAGCAGCTCTCAGAGAGATACGCAGTATTTT. Its translation is CASSSQRDTQYF.

Ten or more counts support this clonotype. This chain links TRBV7-9 with TRBJ2-5; D not resolved. Germline values: CDR1 SEHNR, CDR2 FQNEAQ (reference sequence). V lost 6 bases and J 5 bases, leaving 7 bases between the germline ends. The CDR3 covers 11 residues. The CDR3 DNA sequence: TGTGCCAGCAGTTCGATCGAGACCCAGTACTTC. Amino acids: CASSSIETQYF.